This T cell receptor beta chain came from a study of T cells in Graves' hyperthyroidism and ophthalmopathy. After removal of 0 bases from V and 7 bases from J, the junction contained 3 bases not matched to a gene. CDR1 and CDR2 from the germline V gene are SGHNT and YYREEE (reference sequence). The CDR3 has 15 amino acids. In its sample, this clonotype was seen a few times. Amplified TCR beta CDR3 regions derived from RNA transcripts. First-round RT-PCR with HTBI primers amplified the TCR CDR3 region. TCRdb reanalysed the multiplex PCR reads using MiXCR and keeps one entry per CDR3 protein. The data contain 340,000 or so distinct CDR3 sequences, 21% of them singletons.

J is TRBJ2-4 and V is TRBV5-4; 11 bases align to TRBD1. The sample was blood. The clonotype originates from a woman aged 45-60 years with Graves' hyperthyroidism. As DNA, the CDR3 is TGTGCCAGCAGCTTGGGGGACAGGGGGAGGAACATTCAGTACTTC. Residues: CASSLGDRGRNIQYF.